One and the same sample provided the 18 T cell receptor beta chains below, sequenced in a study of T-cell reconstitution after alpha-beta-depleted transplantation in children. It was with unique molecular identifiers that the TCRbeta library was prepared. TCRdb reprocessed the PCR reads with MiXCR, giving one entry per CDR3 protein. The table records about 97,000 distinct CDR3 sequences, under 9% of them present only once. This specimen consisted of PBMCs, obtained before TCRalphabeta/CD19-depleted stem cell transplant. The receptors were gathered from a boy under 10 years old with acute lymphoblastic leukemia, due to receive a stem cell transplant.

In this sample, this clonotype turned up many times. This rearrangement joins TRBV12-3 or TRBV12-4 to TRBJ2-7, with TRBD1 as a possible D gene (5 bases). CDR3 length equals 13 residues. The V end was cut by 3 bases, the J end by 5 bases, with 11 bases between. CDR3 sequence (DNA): TGTGCCAGCAGTTTGTACAGGAGCGACGAGCAGTACTTC. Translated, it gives CASSLYRSDEQYF.

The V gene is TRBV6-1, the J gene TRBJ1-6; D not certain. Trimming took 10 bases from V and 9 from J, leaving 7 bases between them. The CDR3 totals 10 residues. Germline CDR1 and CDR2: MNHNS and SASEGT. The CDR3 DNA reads TGTGCCACCTGGGGTTCACCCCTCCACTTT. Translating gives CATWGSPLHF.

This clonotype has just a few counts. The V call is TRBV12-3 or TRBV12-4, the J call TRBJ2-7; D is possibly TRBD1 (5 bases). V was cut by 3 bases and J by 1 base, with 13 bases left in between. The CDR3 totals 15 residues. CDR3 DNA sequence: TGTGCCAGCAGTTTCGAAGCAGACAGTTCCTACGAGCAGTACTTC. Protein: CASSFEADSSYEQYF.

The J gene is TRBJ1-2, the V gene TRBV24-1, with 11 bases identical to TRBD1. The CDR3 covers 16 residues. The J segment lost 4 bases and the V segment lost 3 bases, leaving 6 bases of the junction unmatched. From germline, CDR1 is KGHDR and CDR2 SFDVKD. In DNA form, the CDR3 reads TGTGCCACCAGTGATGCACGGACAGGGGGCCTCTATGGCTACACCTTC. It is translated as CATSDARTGGLYGYTF.

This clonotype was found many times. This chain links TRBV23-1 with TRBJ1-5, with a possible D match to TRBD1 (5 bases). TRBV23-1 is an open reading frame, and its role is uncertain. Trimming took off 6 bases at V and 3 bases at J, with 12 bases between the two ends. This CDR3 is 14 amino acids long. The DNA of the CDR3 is TGCGCCAGCAGATACGGGACTCTCAATCAGCCCCAGCATTTT. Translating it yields CASRYGTLNQPQHF.

This CDR3 is CASSRAGGAAYEEQYF. DNA for the CDR3: TGCGCCAGCAGCCGAGCGGGTGGGGCAGCTTACGAGGAGCAGTACTTC. J is TRBJ2-7 and V is TRBV4-1; tentative D call: TRBD2 (6 bases). CDR3 size: 16 residues. Germline lookup yields CDR1 MGHRA and CDR2 YSYEKL. Trimming cost V 4 bases and J 7 bases, with 23 bases left between them.

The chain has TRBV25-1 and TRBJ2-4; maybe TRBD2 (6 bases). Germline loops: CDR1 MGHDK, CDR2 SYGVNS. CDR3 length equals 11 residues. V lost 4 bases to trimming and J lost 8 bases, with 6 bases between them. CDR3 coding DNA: TGTGCCAGCAGTGGGGGGGACATTCAGTACTTC. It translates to CASSGGDIQYF.

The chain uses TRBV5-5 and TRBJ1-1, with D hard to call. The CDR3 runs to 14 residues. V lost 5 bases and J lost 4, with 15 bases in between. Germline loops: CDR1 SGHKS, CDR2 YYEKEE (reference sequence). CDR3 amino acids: CASRPGPMGTEAFF. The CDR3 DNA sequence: TGTGCCAGCAGACCCGGACCGATGGGCACTGAAGCTTTCTTT.

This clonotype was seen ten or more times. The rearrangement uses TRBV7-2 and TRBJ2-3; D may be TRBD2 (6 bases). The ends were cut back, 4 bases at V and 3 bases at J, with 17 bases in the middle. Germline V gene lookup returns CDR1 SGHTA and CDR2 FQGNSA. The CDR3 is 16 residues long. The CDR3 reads CASSSAWREETDTQYF. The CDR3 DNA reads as TGTGCCAGCAGCTCCGCCTGGAGGGAAGAAACAGATACGCAGTATTTT.

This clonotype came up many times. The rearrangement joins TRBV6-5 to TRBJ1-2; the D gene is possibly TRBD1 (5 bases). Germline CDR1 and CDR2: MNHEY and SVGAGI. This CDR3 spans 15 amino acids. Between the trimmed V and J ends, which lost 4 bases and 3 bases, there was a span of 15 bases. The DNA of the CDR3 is TGTGCCAGCAGTTTTTCGACCGGGACCCACTATGGCTACACCTTC. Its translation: CASSFSTGTHYGYTF.

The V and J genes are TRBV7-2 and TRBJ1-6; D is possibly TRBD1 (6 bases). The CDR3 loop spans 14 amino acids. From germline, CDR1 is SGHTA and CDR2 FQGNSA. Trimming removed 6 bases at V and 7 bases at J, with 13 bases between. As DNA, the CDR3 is TGTGCCAGCAGTCTCGGACAGACGAATTCACCCCTCCACTTT. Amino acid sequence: CASSLGQTNSPLHF.

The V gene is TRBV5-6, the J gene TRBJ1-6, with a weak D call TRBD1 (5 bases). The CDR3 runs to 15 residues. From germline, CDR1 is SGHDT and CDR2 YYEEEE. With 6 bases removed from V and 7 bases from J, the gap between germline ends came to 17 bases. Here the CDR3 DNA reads TGTGCCAGCACCTCAGCGGGACCTTTCAATTCACCCCTCCACTTT. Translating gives CASTSAGPFNSPLHF.

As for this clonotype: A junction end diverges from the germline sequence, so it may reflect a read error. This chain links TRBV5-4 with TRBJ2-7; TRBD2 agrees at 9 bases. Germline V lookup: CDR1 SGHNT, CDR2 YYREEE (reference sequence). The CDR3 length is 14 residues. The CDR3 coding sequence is TGTGCCAGCAGCTCCGGGACTAGCTCCTACGAGCAGCACTTC. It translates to CASSSGTSSYEQHF.

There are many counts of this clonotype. The chain's CDR3 is CATSRDRSGLYGYTF. The CDR3 bases are TGTGCCACCAGCAGAGATCGGTCAGGGCTCTATGGCTACACCTTC. The chain is built from TRBV15 and TRBJ1-2; D possibly corresponds to TRBD1 (5 bases). Trimming removed 0 bases at V and 4 bases at J, with 12 bases between. Germline V gene lookup returns CDR1 LNHNV and CDR2 YYDKDF (reference sequence). CDR3 size: 15 residues.

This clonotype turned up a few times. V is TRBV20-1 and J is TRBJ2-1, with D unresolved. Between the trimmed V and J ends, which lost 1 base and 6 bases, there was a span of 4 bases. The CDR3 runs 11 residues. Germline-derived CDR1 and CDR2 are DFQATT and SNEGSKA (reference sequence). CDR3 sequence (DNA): TGCAGTGCTAGAGTGTCCAATGAGCAGTTCTTC. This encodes CSARVSNEQFF.

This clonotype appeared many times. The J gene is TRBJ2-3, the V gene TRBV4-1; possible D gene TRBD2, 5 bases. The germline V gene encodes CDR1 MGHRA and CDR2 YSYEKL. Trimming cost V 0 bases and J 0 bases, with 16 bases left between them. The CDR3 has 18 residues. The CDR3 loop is CASSQDREPNPSTDTQYF. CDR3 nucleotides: TGCGCCAGCAGCCAAGACCGGGAACCTAACCCCAGCACAGATACGCAGTATTTT.

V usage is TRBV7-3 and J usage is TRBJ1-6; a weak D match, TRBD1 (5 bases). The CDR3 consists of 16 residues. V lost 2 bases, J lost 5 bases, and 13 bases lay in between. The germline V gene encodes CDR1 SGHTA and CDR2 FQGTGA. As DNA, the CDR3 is TGTGCCAGCAGCTTACAGTCTCCAGGGAATAATTCACCCCTCCACTTT. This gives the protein CASSLQSPGNNSPLHF.

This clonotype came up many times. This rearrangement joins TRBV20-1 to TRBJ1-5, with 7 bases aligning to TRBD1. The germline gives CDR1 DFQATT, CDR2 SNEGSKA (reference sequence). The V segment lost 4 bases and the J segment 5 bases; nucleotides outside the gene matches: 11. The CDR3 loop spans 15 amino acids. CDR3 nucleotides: TGCAGTGCTACCCGACAGGGAGGGGAGTATCAGCCCCAGCATTTT. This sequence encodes CSATRQGGEYQPQHF.